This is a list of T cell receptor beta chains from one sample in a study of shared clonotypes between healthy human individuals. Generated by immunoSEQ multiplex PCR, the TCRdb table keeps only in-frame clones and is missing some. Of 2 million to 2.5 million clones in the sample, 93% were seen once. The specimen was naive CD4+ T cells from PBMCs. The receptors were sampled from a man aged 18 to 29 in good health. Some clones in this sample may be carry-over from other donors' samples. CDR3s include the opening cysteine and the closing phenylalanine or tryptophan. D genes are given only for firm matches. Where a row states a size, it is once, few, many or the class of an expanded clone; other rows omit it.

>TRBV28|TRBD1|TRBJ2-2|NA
TGTGCCAGCAGTTTATGGGCAGGGGGTTATACCGGGGAGCTGTTTTTT
CASSLWAGGYTGELFF
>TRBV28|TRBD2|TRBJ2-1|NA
TGTGCCAGCAGTTTATTTATGTGGCGGGAGAGTTACAATGAGCAGTTCTTC
CASSLFMWRESYNEQFF
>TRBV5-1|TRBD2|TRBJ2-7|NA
TGCGCCAGCAGCTTGGCCCCTAGCGGGATCCCCTACGAGCAGTACTTC
CASSLAPSGIPYEQYF
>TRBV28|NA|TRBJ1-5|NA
TGTGCCAGCAGTCCATTCGGCCGTGAAAGGGGCAATCAGCCCCAGCATTTT
CASSPFGRERGNQPQHF
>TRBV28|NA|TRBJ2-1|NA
TGTGCCAGCAGTTTAAGGGATACCCAGGGGTTAGCCTACAATGAGCAGTTCTTC
CASSLRDTQGLAYNEQFF
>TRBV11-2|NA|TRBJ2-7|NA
TGTGCCAGCAGCTTAGCCGGGAGTAGGTCCTACGAGCAGTACTTC
CASSLAGSRSYEQYF
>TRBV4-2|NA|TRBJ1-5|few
TGTGCCAGCAGCCAAGAAAATCTAGGCGCGCCCCATTTT
CASSQENLGAPHF
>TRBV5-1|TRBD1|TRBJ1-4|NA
TGCGCCAGCAGCCAGTCAGGGGGCCCTAATGAAAAACTGTTTTTT
CASSQSGGPNEKLFF
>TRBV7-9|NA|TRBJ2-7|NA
TGTGCCAGCAGCTTAGGAGGCAGGGTGAAGTACTTC
CASSLGGRVKYF
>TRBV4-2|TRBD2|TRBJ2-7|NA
TGTGCCAGCAGCCGGACTAGCGCCTACGAGCAGTACTTC
CASSRTSAYEQYF
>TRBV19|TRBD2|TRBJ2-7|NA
TGTGCCAGTAGTATTACTGGCGGGAGGGCCGGCGAGCAGTACTTC
CASSITGGRAGEQYF
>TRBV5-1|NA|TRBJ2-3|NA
TGCGCCAGCAGCTTGCGGGAATTAGATACGCAGTATTTT
CASSLRELDTQYF
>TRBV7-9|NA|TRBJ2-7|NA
TGTGCCAGCAGCTTAATCCGGGCCGACAGCTCCTACGAGCAGTACTTC
CASSLIRADSSYEQYF
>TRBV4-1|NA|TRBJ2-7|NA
TGCGCCAGCAGCCAAGATATGATGGGGGCGGGGTACGAGCAGTACTTC
CASSQDMMGAGYEQYF
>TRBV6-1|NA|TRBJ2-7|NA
TGTGCCAGCAGGGACCCACTCAGATTCTACGAGCAGTACTTC
CASRDPLRFYEQYF
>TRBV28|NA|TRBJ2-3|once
TGTGCCAGCGGCTACCAGCACCACACAGATACGCAGTATTTT
CASGYQHHTDTQYF
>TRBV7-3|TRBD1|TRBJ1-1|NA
TGTGCCAGCAGCCCATTACCGGGACAGGGTGTCGGAGGTGAAGCTTTCTTT
CASSPLPGQGVGGEAFF
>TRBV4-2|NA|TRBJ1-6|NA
TGTGCCAGCAGCCCCTTTGGGACCGGGGCTGAAGGATCACCCCTCCACTTT
CASSPFGTGAEGSPLHF